Listed here is a single T cell receptor (beta chain). The antigen is undetermined. CDR3 length: 17 residues. V was clipped by 6 bases and J by 6 bases; unmatched bases: 17. Germline CDR1 SNHLY, CDR2 FYNNEI. These data originate in a study of response to subunit inactivated influenza vaccine. General observations from the study: Seasonal influenza vaccination, on each occasion, was suggested by the authors to recruit few new T cells.

MiXCR was run by TCRdb on the RT-PCR reads, yielding one entry per CDR3 protein. The sample shows around 200,000 distinct CDR3 sequences, approximately 8.7% of them seen only once. Sequenced here: non-naive T cells sorted from PBMCs, sampled on the day of vaccination. This TCR derives from a man over 45 who received an inactivated influenza vaccine. The chain is built from TRBV2 and TRBJ2-1, with TRBD1 identical over 7 bases. The CDR3 region is CASSGRTGRILSNEQFF. As DNA, the CDR3 is TGTGCCAGCAGCGGAAGGACAGGTCGGATACTATCCAATGAGCAGTTCTTC.